This T cell receptor beta chain comes out of a study of cytomegalovirus exposure and HLA in healthy donors (dated by TCRdb to 2016 to 2017). For context, the study as a whole: An earlier analysis of roughly 500 of the donors reported 276 Gb of sequence data and 117 million unique TCR beta sequences from 150 million to 200 million T cells. Approximately 300 gigabases of sequencing data and tens of millions of unique TCR sequences were included in an early release covering roughly 700 HLA-typed donors. Because of strong linkage in the cohort, five DR-DQ haplotypes were treated as single units for association and clustering. Among roughly 370 genotyped donors of the cohort, an average of around 240,000 unique TCR beta nucleotide sequences were sequenced per donor, roughly 20% of them non-productive. All discovery cohort repertoires had been generated using a single sequencing platform. Typing coverage varied by locus: roughly 629-630 donors for A, B, C, DRB1 and DQB1; 500 to 550 for DQA1; 606 for DPA1; 450 to 480 for DPB1. In an earlier analysis of more than 550 of the donors, high-throughput TCR beta sequencing was used to judge whether each TCR beta V gene segment behaved as functional or pseudogenic. Of the roughly 400 genotyped donors, roughly 85% fell in the genetic ancestry cluster associated with self-reported Caucasian donors. Genome-wide SNP genotypes for about three fifths of the roughly 670 donors were used in a later genetic analysis, which treated that subset as a discovery cohort. HLA typing covered class I and class II loci at four-digit resolution. Along with the approximately 650-subject first cohort, a separate validation cohort of over a hundred different subjects was used. In the later analysis, no new phenotypic data were used to find candidate immune exposures; instead, reliance was placed on TCR beta sequences and their occurrence across donors. Using immunosequencing, the study profiled T cell repertoires from 500 to 800 subjects and related those repertoires to cytomegalovirus serostatus. The study aimed to test whether cataloging public T cell receptors could reveal signatures of past pathogen exposure. To predict cytomegalovirus infection status, the study brought together high-throughput TCR immunosequencing, statistical association of individual TCRs with disease status, and machine learning. In a later analysis, previously published TCR beta repertoires from more than 500 donors were re-analyzed and high-resolution HLA genotyping was added so that TCR occurrence patterns could be studied. Donor age, sex, ethnicity and CMV serostatus were compiled alongside the repertoire data. Overall results and qualifications from the work: V-gene and J-gene trimming of TCR beta chains was associated with a missense DCLRE1C variant in a later genetic analysis, and the association was replicated in an independent cohort. Linkage disequilibrium might explain the correlated functional status among segregating V segments, but an unknown experimental factor could not be excluded. This cohort had only TCR beta chains sequenced, and the lack of alpha or paired-chain data limited which features could be detected. A further reported finding was that TCR beta sequences accurately predicted the HLA-A and HLA-B alleles for most subjects in the first cohort. Across donors, most TCR sequences were observed very rarely, whereas some public TCRs were present in many individuals. Cytomegalovirus status was reported to be diagnosed by the classifier with high specificity and sensitivity in both the original and validation cohorts. A total of 150 or so TCR beta chains were listed by the study as associated with cytomegalovirus. Roughly uniform sequencing depth across donors was assumed in presence/absence analyses, although this assumption may not hold. According to a later analysis, most CMV-associated TCR beta chains appeared to be HLA-restricted, and the HLA associations seemed to be driven largely by CMV exposure. In a later analysis, HLA-associated TCR beta chains showed more clonal expansion and lower generation probabilities than non-associated chains that were equally common. The 87-base-pair reads could not distinguish some IMGT-functional V segments, including TRBV6-2 and TRBV6-3, so those segments were excluded. A later genetic analysis reported fewer N-insertions in productive TCRs among donors in an Asian-associated ancestry cluster than the roughly 700-donor mean. Because some donors lacked HLA typing at each locus, the association tests relied only on the typed subset. Specific HLA alleles were associated with 15,000 to 20,000 TCR beta sequences at a false discovery rate of 0.05 in a later analysis. According to a later analysis, TCR association rates differed among HLA loci, with DRB1 alleles showing the most associated TCRs and HLA-C alleles showing the fewest. In a later analysis, several top co-occurrence clusters were reported to appear linked to parvovirus B19, influenza, CMV and Epstein-Barr virus. The only immune exposure information available for the cohort was CMV serostatus. The authors suggested that the approach could potentially be generalized to other disease states and immunological phenotypes. An earlier analysis of around 500 of the donors showed that most TCR beta V segments appeared in productive rearrangements either about 87% or about 30% of the time, which broadly matched IMGT annotations. Three of the identified cytomegalovirus-associated TCR beta chains were confirmed in vitro to be specific for cytomegalovirus antigens. Seventeen rarely observed V segments, including chromosome 9 orphons, were excluded from the earlier analysis of about 500 of the donors because counts were too low. A cluster of highly shared sequence variants was judged likely to represent a technical artifact of the sequencing pipeline. Assigning TCR associations to individual alleles was difficult when HLA alleles, especially DR and DQ, strongly co-occurred.

Based on the germline V gene, the CDR1 and CDR2 sequences are MGHRA and YSYEKL. Counted from cysteine to phenylalanine, this CDR3 has 13 amino acids. This entry keeps only the CDR3 DNA: 39 bases, framed from base 1. V loses 4 bases, J loses 5 bases, and the germline ends lie 10 bases apart. Comments on this clone: The target of this receptor is not known. No quality values exist for individual bases; no much larger clone is one base distant.

Library construction relied on the immunoSEQ multiplex PCR assay. For the multiplex PCR, a mixture combining 60 forward primers for TCR Vbeta segments and 13 reverse primers for TCR Jbeta segments was used. The CDR3 region of rearranged TCR beta genes was amplified from genomic DNA with a multiplex PCR assay. The amplified TCR beta libraries were sequenced on the Illumina HiSeq System as 87-base-pair reads. The published analysis was carried out like this. In a later analysis, tens of millions of unique TCR beta chains were counted across the 500 to 700 repertoires, and roughly 10 million of these chains were shared by at least two donors. Raw reads were error-corrected and collapsed into unique sequences with a nearest-neighbor algorithm that merged closely related sequences to remove PCR and sequencing errors. V, D and J gene segments were assigned by aligning CDR3 sequences to IMGT reference sequences. For a sequence to be retained, a match of at least six nucleotides to both a V gene segment and a J gene segment was required. Rearrangements were classified as productive when the CDR3 lacked stop codons and remained in frame with V and J, and all other rearrangements were classified as non-productive. CDR3 was defined according to IMGT convention as the region running from the second conserved V-encoded cysteine to the conserved J-encoded phenylalanine. The earlier analysis of about 610 of the donors excluded sequences that lacked an unambiguous match to a single V gene segment. In an earlier analysis of a few hundred of the donors, V segments were called functional above 56.7% productive rearrangements and were called segregating when the between-donor standard deviation exceeded 5%. A statistical classification framework was built for diagnosing cytomegalovirus status from the catalog of TCR beta chain sequences. In a later analysis, V and J genes were assigned by comparing TCR nucleotide sequences against IMGT/GENE-DB human TR gene sequences. The TCRdist pipeline was used in a later analysis to assign CDR3 sequences and most-parsimonious VDJ recombination scenarios. In a later analysis, each TCR beta chain was defined by its CDR3 amino acid sequence together with its V-gene family, and reads lacking a unique V-gene family were excluded. In a later analysis, 500 to 650 highly shared, low-generation-probability nucleotide sequences were removed to address suspected cross-contamination and a sequencing artifact. In a later analysis, a clonal expansion index was calculated for each public chain from normalized within-repertoire ranks of inferred template counts. In a later analysis, generation probabilities were computed with a VDJ recombination model fitted to out-of-frame rearrangements, and the resulting probabilities were checked against IGoR. In a later analysis, hypergeometric tests were used to score TCR-TCR, TCR-HLA and TCR-CMV co-occurrence, with a repertoire-size bias correction applied to TCR pairs. False discovery rates were estimated in a later analysis by permuting HLA or CMV assignments 20 times. In a later analysis, co-occurring TCRs were grouped using DBSCAN, and TCRdist sequence similarity was added for clustering within HLA-allele-positive subsets. Repertoires with fewer than 30,000 or more than 120,000 public chains, plus five repertoires with anomalous nucleotide sharing, were excluded from co-occurrence clustering. TCRdb took this table from immuneACCESS and kept in-frame rearrangements with V and J called. Such tables lack part of the clones; where checked against another copy, unresolved V genes explain under half of the gap, and the rest is unexplained. That table gives V, J and clone size, and the DNA gave D and trimming. The sample table contains about 150,000 clones; only one count was recorded for about 76% of them. The ten largest clones take up roughly 1.3% of the sample.

The cohort comprised fewer than 700 healthy bone marrow donors. All cohort members were sampled while nominally healthy, although unrecorded immune exposures were likely present. The donor tested CMV seronegative and was one of the 352 seronegative cohort members. A peripheral blood sample was provided by each donor, and peripheral blood mononuclear cells were used for TCR beta sequencing. The Qiagen DNeasy Blood Extraction Kit was used to extract genomic DNA from the blood cell samples. This TCR was sampled from a woman in her forties in good health and CMV-seronegative. The chain couples TRBV4-1 to TRBJ2-3, with no D gene named confidently. Sample: PBMCs. In nucleotide form, the sequence is TGCGCCAGCAGCCCCCTAGTTGGAGATACGCAGTATTTT. Its product reads: CASSPLVGDTQYF.